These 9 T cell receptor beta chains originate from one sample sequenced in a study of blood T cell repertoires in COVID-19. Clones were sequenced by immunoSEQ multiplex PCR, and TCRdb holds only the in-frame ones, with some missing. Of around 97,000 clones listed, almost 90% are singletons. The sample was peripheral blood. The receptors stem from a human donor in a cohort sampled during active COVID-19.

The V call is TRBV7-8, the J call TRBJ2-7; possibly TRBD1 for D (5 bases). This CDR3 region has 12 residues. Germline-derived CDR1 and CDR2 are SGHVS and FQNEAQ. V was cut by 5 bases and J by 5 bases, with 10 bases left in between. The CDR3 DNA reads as TGTGCCAGCAGCCCGTTCAGGGACGAGCAGTACTTC. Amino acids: CASSPFRDEQYF.

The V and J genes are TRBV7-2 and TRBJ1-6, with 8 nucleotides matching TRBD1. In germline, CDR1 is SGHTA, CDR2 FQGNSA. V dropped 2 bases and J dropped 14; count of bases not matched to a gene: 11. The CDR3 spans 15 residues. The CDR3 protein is CASSLWTGLEGALHF. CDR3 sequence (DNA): TGTGCCAGCAGCTTATGGACAGGGTTAGAGGGAGCCCTCCACTTT.

CDR3 sequence reads: CASSRTSGITDTQYF. The CDR3 nucleotides read TGTGCCAGCTCACGGACTAGCGGGATAACAGATACGCAGTATTTT. This chain connects TRBV18 to TRBJ2-3, with 12 bases aligning to TRBD2. CDR3 length: 15 residues. Trimming removed 4 bases from V and 3 bases from J; junction bases left unmatched: 2. CDR1 is KGHSH and CDR2 is LQKENI in the germline V gene.

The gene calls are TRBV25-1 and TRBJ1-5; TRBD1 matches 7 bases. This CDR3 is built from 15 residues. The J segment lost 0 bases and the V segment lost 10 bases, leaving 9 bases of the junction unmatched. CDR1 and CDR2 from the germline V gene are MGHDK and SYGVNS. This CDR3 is CANGEGAYSNQPQHF. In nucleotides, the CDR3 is TGTGCCAACGGTGAGGGGGCGTATAGCAATCAGCCCCAGCATTTT.

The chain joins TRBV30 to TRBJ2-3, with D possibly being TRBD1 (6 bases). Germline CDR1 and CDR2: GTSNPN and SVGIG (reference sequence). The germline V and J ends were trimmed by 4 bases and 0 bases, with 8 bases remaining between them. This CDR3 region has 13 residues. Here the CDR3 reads CAWTGASTDTQYF. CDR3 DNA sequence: TGTGCCTGGACAGGGGCCAGCACAGATACGCAGTATTTT. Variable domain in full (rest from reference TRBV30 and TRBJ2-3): SQTIHQWPATLVQPVGSPLSLECTVEGTSNPNLYWYRQAAGRGLQLLFYSVGIGQISSEVPQNLSASRPQDRQFILSSKKLLLSDSGFYLCAWTGASTDTQYFGPGTRLTVL.

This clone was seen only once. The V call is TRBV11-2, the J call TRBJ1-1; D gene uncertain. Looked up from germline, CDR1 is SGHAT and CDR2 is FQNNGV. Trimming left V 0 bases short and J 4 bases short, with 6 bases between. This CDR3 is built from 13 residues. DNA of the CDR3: TGTGCCAGCAGCTTAGATTTTCGCACTGAAGCTTTCTTT. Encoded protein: CASSLDFRTEAFF.

CDR3 protein: CASSRRDTNTGELFF. Here the CDR3 DNA reads TGCGCCAGCAGCCGTCGGGACACGAACACCGGGGAGCTGTTTTTT. The chain has TRBV4-1 and TRBJ2-2, with D possibly being TRBD1 (6 bases). Germline CDR1 and CDR2: MGHRA and YSYEKL. This CDR3 region has 15 residues. V dropped 4 bases and J dropped 0 bases, with 9 bases sitting between them.

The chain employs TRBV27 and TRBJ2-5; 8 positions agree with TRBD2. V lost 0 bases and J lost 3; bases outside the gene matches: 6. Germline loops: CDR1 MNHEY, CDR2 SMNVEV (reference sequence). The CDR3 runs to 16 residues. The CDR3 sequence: CASSLSMRRGEETQYF. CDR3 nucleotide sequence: TGTGCCAGCAGTTTATCGATGAGGCGGGGGGAAGAGACCCAGTACTTC.

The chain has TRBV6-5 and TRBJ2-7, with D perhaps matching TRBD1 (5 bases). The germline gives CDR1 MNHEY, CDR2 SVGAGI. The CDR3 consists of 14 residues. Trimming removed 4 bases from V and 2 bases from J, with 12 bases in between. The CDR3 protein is CASSFTTATYEQYF. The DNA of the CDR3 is TGTGCCAGCAGTTTTACGACAGCGACCTACGAGCAGTACTTC.